This TCR beta chain was sequenced for a study of T-cell memory formation after mild COVID-19. General observations from the study: Memory from before infection featured some responding clones, which suggests cross-reactive memory joined. CD4+ contracting clones were mainly CM and EM; CD8+ ones, EMRA. Clones that contracted from day 15 to 85 were balanced CD4/CD8, while later expanders leaned CD4+.

There are 15 residues in the CDR3. The V and J ends lost 5 bases and 7 bases respectively, with 20 bases between them. CDR1 and CDR2 from the germline V gene are DFQATT and SNEGSKA (reference sequence). TCRalpha and TCRbeta libraries used 5'RACE with constant-segment primers and UMIs. TCRdb called the 5' RACE reads again in MiXCR, with one record for every CDR3 protein. The sample yields around 340,000 distinct CDR3 sequences, 13% seen once. With respect to this clonotype: Its antigen is currently unknown.

This receptor was identified in a man between 18 and 35 years old who had mild COVID-19 (a few samples of this study predate the infection). Cell type and time point are not known. The source material was PBMCs or a T cell subset sorted from them (not recorded which). This rearrangement joins TRBV20-1 to TRBJ1-4; tentative D call: TRBD1 (6 bases). CDR3 loop: CSARGTGGAGEKLFF. DNA of the CDR3: TGCAGTGCTCGGGGGACGGGGGGCGCGGGTGAAAAACTGTTTTTT.